The present T cell receptor beta chain was sequenced within a study of OX40 agonist ivuxolimab in advanced cancers. Study as a whole: Ivuxolimab is a fully human IgG2 antibody that activates OX40 (CD134). Ivuxolimab was delivered to patients intravenously every 2 weeks at doses spanning 0.01 to 10 mg/kg. Patients with prior anti-PD-1, anti-PD-L1 or anti-CTLA-4 therapy were eligible; less than 50% had some. Overall study findings and caveats: Part of the nonresponder group also had normalized T-cell clonal expansion that was low.

The method was immunoSEQ multiplex PCR; TCRdb's version includes in-frame clones alone and lacks a portion of them. The sample has tens of thousands of clones; around 90% are singletons. Comment on this clone: Its specificity is unknown.

V lost 1 base and J lost 2, with 8 bases in between. Germline V gene sequence: CDR1 SGHAT, CDR2 FQDESV (reference sequence). The CDR3 runs to 14 residues. This TCR came from an adult with an advanced solid tumor such as melanoma, head and neck, liver or kidney cancer. The genes are TRBV11-1 and TRBJ1-1; unclear D gene. Specimen: CD4+ or CD8+ T cells sorted from blood, collected in a trial of the OX40 agonist ivuxolimab. The CDR3: CASSLGHLNTEAFF. DNA for the CDR3: TGTGCCAGCAGCTTAGGTCATCTAAACACTGAAGCTTTCTTT. Full variable domain (remainder filled in from reference TRBV11-1 and TRBJ1-1): EAEVAQSPRYKITEKSQAVAFWCDPISGHATLYWYRQILGQGPELLVQFQDESVVDDSQLPKDRFSAERLKGVDSTLKIQPAELGDSAMYLCASSLGHLNTEAFFGQGTRLTVV.